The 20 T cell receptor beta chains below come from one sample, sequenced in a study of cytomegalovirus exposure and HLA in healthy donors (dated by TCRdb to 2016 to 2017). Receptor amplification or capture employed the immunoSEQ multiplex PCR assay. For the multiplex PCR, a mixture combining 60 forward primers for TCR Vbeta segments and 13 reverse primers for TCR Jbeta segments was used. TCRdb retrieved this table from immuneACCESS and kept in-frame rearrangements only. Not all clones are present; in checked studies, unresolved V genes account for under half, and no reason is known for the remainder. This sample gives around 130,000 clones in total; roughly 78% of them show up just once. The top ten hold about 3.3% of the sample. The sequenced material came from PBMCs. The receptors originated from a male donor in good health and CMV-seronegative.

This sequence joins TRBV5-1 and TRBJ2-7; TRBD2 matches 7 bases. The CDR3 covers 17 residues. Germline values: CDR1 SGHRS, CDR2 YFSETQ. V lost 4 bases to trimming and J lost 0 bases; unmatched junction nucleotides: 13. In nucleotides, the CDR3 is TGCGCCAGCAGCCCCGGACCCCTAGCGGTAGACTCCTACGAGCAGTACTTC. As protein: CASSPGPLAVDSYEQYF.

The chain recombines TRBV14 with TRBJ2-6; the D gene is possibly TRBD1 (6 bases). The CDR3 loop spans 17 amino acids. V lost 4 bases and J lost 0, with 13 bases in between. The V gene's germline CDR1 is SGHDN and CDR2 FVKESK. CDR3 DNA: TGTGCCAGCAGCCGAGGAACAGGGAGCTCTGGGGCCAACGTCCTGACTTTC. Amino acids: CASSRGTGSSGANVLTF.

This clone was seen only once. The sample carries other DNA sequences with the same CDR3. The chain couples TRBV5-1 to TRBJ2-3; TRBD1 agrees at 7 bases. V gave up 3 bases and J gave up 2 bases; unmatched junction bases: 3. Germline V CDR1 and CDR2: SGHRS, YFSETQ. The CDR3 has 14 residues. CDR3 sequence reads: CASSYGQDTDTQYF. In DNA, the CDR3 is TGCGCCAGCAGCTATGGACAGGACACAGATACGCAGTATTTT.

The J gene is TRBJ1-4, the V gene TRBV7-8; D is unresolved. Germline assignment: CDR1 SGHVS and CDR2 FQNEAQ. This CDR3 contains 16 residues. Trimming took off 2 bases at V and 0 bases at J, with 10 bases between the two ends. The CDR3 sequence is CASSLSTGTTNEKLFF. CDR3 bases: TGTGCCAGCAGCTTATCTACGGGGACAACTAATGAAAAACTGTTTTTT.

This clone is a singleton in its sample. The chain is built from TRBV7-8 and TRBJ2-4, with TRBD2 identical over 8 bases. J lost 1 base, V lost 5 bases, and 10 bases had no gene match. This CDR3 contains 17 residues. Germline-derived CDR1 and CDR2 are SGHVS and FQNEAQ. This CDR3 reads CASSPFPQREAKNIQYF. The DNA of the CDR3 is TGTGCCAGCAGCCCGTTTCCCCAGCGGGAGGCCAAAAACATTCAGTACTTC.

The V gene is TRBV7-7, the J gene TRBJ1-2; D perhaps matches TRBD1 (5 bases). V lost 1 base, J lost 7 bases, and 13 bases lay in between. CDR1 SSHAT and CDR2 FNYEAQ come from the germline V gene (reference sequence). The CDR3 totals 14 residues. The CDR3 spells CASSLEGSGSGYTF. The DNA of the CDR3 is TGTGCCAGCAGCTTAGAAGGGTCAGGGTCTGGCTACACCTTC.

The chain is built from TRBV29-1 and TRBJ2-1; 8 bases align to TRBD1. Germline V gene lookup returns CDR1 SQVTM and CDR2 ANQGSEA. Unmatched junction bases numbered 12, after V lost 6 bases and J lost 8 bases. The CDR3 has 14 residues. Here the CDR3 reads CSVGQELLFDEQFF. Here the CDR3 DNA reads TGCAGCGTGGGACAGGAGCTCTTGTTTGATGAGCAGTTCTTC.

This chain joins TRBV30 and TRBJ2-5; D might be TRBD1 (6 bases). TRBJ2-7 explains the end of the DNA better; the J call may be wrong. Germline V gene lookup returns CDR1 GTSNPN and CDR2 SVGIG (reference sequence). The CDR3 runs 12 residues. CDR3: CAWGTSYYEQYF. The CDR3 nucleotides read TGTGCCTGGGGGACATCCTACTACGAGCAGTACTTC.

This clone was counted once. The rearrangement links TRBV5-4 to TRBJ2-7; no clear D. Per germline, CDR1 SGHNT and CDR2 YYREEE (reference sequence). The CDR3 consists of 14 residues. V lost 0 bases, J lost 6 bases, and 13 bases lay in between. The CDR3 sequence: CASSLDQASTEQYF. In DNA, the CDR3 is TGTGCCAGCAGCTTGGATCAGGCCAGCACCGAGCAGTACTTC.

CDR3 sequence (DNA): TGTGCCAGCAGGGACAGGGAGCAGTATGGCTACACCTTC. Translation: CASRDREQYGYTF. The rearrangement uses TRBV6-1 and TRBJ1-2, with TRBD1 matching over 8 bases. Trimming took 6 bases from V and 5 from J; bases not matched to a gene: 5. Germline CDR1 reads MNHNS; CDR2 reads SASEGT. The CDR3 consists of 13 residues.

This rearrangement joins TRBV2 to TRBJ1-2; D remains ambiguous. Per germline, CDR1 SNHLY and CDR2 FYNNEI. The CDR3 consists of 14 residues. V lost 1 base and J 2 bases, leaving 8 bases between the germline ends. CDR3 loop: CASSEVAENYGYTF. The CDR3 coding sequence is TGTGCCAGCAGTGAAGTAGCAGAGAACTATGGCTACACCTTC.

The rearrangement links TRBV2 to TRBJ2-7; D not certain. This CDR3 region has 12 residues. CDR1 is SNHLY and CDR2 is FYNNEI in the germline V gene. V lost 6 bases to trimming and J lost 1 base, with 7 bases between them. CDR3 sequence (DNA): TGTGCCAGCAGGAAGGAGTCCTACGAGCAGTACTTC. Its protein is CASRKESYEQYF.

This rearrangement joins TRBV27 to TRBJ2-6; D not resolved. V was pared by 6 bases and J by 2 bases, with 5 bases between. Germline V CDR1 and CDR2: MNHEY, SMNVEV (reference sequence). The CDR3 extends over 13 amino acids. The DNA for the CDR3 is TGTGCCAGCAGCCCGGCTGGGGCCAACGTCCTGACTTTC. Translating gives CASSPAGANVLTF.

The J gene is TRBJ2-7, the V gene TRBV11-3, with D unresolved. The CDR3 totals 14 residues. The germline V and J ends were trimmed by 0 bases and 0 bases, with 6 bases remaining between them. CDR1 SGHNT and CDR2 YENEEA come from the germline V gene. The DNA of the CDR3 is TGTGCCAGCAGCTTAGATGGCAACTCCTACGAGCAGTACTTC. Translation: CASSLDGNSYEQYF.

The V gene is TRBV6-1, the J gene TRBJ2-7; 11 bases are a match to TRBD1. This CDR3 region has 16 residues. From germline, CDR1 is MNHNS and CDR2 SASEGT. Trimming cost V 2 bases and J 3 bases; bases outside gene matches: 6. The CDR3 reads CASSEKSGTGGYEQYF. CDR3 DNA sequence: TGTGCCAGCAGTGAAAAATCCGGGACAGGGGGCTACGAGCAGTACTTC.

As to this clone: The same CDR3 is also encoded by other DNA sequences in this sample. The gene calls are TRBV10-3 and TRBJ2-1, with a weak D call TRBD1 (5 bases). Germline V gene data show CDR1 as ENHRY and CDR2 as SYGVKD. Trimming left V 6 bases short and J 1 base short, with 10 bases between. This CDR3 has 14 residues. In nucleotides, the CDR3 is TGTGCCATCAGCGCACAGGCATCCTACAATGAGCAGTTCTTC. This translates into CAISAQASYNEQFF.

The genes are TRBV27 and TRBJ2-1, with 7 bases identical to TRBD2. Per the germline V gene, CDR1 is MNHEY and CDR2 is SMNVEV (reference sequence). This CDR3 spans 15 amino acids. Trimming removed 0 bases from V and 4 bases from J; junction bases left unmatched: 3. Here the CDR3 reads CASSLSAGMYNEQFF. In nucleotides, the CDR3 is TGTGCCAGCAGTTTATCAGCGGGGATGTACAATGAGCAGTTCTTC.

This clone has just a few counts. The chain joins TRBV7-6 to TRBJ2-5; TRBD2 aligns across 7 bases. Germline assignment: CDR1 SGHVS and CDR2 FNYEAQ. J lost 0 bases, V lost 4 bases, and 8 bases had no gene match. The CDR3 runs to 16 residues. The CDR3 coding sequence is TGTGCCAGCAGCTCTGTTTCTAGCGGCTACCAAGAGACCCAGTACTTC. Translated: CASSSVSSGYQETQYF.

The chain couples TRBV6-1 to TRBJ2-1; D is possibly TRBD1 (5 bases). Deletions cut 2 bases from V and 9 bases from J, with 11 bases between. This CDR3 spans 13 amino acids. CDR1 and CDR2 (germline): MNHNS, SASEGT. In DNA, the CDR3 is TGTGCCAGCAGTGAAATCCGTCAGGGTGAGCAGTTCTTC. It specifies CASSEIRQGEQFF.

The chain's CDR3 is CASSWGGANYGYTF. CDR3 DNA: TGTGCCAGCAGTTGGGGGGGAGCTAACTATGGCTACACCTTC. This chain joins TRBV27 and TRBJ1-2; D might be TRBD1 (5 bases). This CDR3 comprises 14 residues. V lost 4 bases and J 0 bases, leaving 9 bases between the germline ends. CDR1 and CDR2 (germline): MNHEY, SMNVEV (reference sequence).